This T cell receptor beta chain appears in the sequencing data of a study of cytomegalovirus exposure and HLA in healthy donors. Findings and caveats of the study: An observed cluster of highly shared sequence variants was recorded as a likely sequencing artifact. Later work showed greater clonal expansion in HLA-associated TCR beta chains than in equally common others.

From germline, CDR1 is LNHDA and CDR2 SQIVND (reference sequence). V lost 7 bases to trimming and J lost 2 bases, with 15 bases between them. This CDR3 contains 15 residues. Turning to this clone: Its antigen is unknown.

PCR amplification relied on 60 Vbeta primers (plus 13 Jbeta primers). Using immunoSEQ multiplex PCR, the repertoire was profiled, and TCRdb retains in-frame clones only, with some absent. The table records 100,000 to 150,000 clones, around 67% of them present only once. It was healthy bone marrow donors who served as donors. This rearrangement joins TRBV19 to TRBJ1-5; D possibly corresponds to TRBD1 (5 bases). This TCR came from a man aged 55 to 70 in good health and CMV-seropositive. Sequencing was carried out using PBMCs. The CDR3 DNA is TGTGCCAGTAAATTGAGGGGAGGGGGCAATCAGCCCCAGCATTTT. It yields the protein CASKLRGGGNQPQHF.